The 8 T cell receptor beta chains below all came from one sample that was sequenced in a study of T cells in narcolepsy. Sequencing was performed with immunoSEQ multiplex PCR; in TCRdb, only in-frame clones are kept and a portion is missing. The sample yields 25,000 to 35,000 clones, 80% to 90% seen once. The source material was CD45RA- memory CD4+ T cells from PBMCs. All receptors derive from a human donor with narcolepsy.

J is TRBJ1-1 and V is TRBV6-5, with D maybe TRBD1 (6 bases). CDR1 is MNHEY and CDR2 is SVGAGI in the germline V gene. The V end was cut by 5 bases, the J end by 4 bases, with 11 bases between. The CDR3 loop spans 13 amino acids. The CDR3 here is CASSRTGSTEAFF. DNA for the CDR3: TGTGCCAGCAGTCGAACAGGGAGCACTGAAGCTTTCTTT.

The chain links TRBV9 to TRBJ2-5; the match to TRBD2 covers 10 bases. The CDR3 extends over 16 amino acids. V lost 4 bases to trimming and J lost 1 base; unmatched junction nucleotides: 7. Germline CDR1 SGDLS, CDR2 YYNGEE. CDR3 bases: TGTGCCAGCAGCCCGAACCGACTAGCGGGCCAAGAGACCCAGTACTTC. As protein: CASSPNRLAGQETQYF.

CDR3 protein: CASRLAGGSHEQFF. The CDR3, as DNA: TGTGCCAGCAGACTAGCGGGGGGGTCGCATGAGCAGTTCTTC. The chain employs TRBV19 and TRBJ2-1; 14 nucleotides match TRBD2. V was pared by 9 bases and J by 8 bases, with 6 bases of the junction left unmatched. CDR3 length: 14 amino acids. Germline assignment: CDR1 LNHDA and CDR2 SQIVND (reference sequence).

In this sample, this clone turned up once. J is TRBJ2-4 and V is TRBV11-2; 13 nucleotides agree with TRBD2. In germline, CDR1 is SGHAT, CDR2 FQNNGV. The CDR3 has 17 residues. The V gene end was trimmed by 5 bases and the J gene end by 7 bases; junction bases not matched to a gene: 11. CDR3 nucleotide sequence: TGTGCCAGCAGCACCACTAGCGGGAGGGTTGAGGGGAACATTCAGTACTTC. Amino acids: CASSTTSGRVEGNIQYF.

The chain recombines TRBV7-2 with TRBJ1-1; the D is unclear. Germline loops: CDR1 SGHTA, CDR2 FQGNSA. The CDR3 loop spans 13 amino acids. V lost 5 bases and J 1 base, leaving 8 bases between the germline ends. CDR3 sequence reads: CASSRQRNTEAFF. Here the CDR3 DNA reads TGTGCCAGCAGCCGGCAACGGAACACTGAAGCTTTCTTT.

The chain is built from TRBV5-8 and TRBJ2-3, with TRBD2 matching over 14 bases. The CDR3 is 17 amino acids. The germline gives CDR1 SGHTS, CDR2 YDEGEE. J was trimmed by 2 bases and V by 4 bases; bases with no gene match: 6. The CDR3 bases are TGTGCCAGCAGCACTGGGACTAGCGGGGGCTACACAGATACGCAGTATTTT. Translation: CASSTGTSGGYTDTQYF.

This chain links TRBV6-1 with TRBJ2-3; D is unclear. The ends were cut back, 4 bases at V and 1 base at J, with 3 bases in the middle. The germline V gene has CDR1 MNHNS and CDR2 SASEGT. The CDR3 consists of 12 residues. CDR3 nucleotides: TGTGCCAGCAGTGCGGGCACAGATACGCAGTATTTT. It translates to CASSAGTDTQYF.

The V and J genes are TRBV27 and TRBJ1-2; maybe TRBD1 (6 bases). CDR1 and CDR2 (germline): MNHEY, SMNVEV (reference sequence). V lost 6 bases to trimming and J lost 3 bases, with 11 bases between them. This CDR3 is 13 amino acids long. The CDR3 nucleotides are TGTGCCAGCAGCCAAACAGGGTACTATGGCTACACCTTC. Encoded protein: CASSQTGYYGYTF.